The 29 T cell receptor beta chains below all came from one sample that was sequenced in a study of control samples from healthy donors and cancer patients. Data came from immunoSEQ multiplex PCR; TCRdb stores just in-frame clones and leaves some out. In the table there are around 49,000 clones, around 90% of which are singletons. Sequenced input: PBMCs. These receptors all stem from a man aged 35 to 55 with colorectal cancer.

The J gene is TRBJ2-1, the V gene TRBV27, with 10 nucleotides matching TRBD2. Germline-derived CDR1 and CDR2 are MNHEY and SMNVEV (reference sequence). The V segment lost 5 bases and the J segment 4 bases; nucleotides outside the gene matches: 8. This CDR3 has 16 amino acids. The CDR3 spells CASSPTSGEGYNEQFF. CDR3 in DNA: TGTGCCAGCAGTCCAACTAGCGGGGAGGGGTACAATGAGCAGTTCTTC.

V gene TRBV6-5 combines with J gene TRBJ2-1, with 8 bases identical to TRBD2. V shed 5 bases and J 2 bases; nucleotides not matched to a gene: 2. The CDR3 extends over 14 amino acids. From germline, CDR1 is MNHEY and CDR2 SVGAGI. Written as DNA, the CDR3 is TGTGCCAGCAGTAGGCGGGAGGCCTACAATGAGCAGTTCTTC. This gives the protein CASSRREAYNEQFF.

In regard to this clone: Sequence at one end of the junction differs from germline and may be a read error. This rearrangement joins TRBV11-2 to TRBJ2-2; the D gene is possibly TRBD2 (5 bases). Germline assignment: CDR1 SGHAT and CDR2 FQNNGV. The CDR3 is 15 amino acids. CDR3 loop: CASSLQSGNAGELFF. CDR3 DNA sequence: TGTGCCAGCAGCTTACAATCCGGGAACGCCGGGGAGCTGTTTTTT. The full variable domain, its missing parts supplied by reference TRBV11-2 and TRBJ2-2, is EAGVAQSPRYKIIEKRQSVAFWCNPISGHATLYWYQQILGQGPKLLIQFQNNGVVDDSQLPKDRFSAERLKGVDSTLKIQPAKLEDSAVYLCASSLQSGNAGELFFGEGSRLTVL.

This chain uses TRBV2 with TRBJ2-7; the match to TRBD1 covers 8 bases. The CDR3 contains 12 residues. Germline V lookup: CDR1 SNHLY, CDR2 FYNNEI. V dropped 8 bases and J dropped 4; count of bases not matched to a gene: 4. The CDR3: CASRTGRYEQYF. The CDR3 nucleotides read TGTGCCAGCCGGACAGGGAGGTACGAGCAGTACTTC.

V is TRBV6-5 and J is TRBJ1-2, with D uncertain. This CDR3 spans 16 amino acids. V was clipped by 0 bases and J by 0 bases, with 11 bases between them. Germline CDR1 MNHEY, CDR2 SVGAGI. In nucleotides, the CDR3 is TGTGCCAGCAGTTACTCAGCCAACTCAGCTAACTATGGCTACACCTTC. This translates into CASSYSANSANYGYTF.

The J gene is TRBJ2-3, the V gene TRBV5-1, with D perhaps assigned TRBD1 or TRBD2 (7 bases each). With 1 base removed from V and 3 bases from J, the gap between germline ends came to 12 bases. Germline V gene data show CDR1 as SGHRS and CDR2 as YFSETQ. This CDR3 has 15 residues. The CDR3 loop reads CASSLRQGGTDTQYF. CDR3 bases: TGCGCCAGCAGCTTGAGACAGGGAGGGACAGATACGCAGTATTTT.

The rearrangement joins TRBV7-9 to TRBJ1-6, with D possibly being TRBD1 (6 bases). This CDR3 comprises 16 residues. Looked up from germline, CDR1 is SEHNR and CDR2 is FQNEAQ (reference sequence). V was trimmed by 2 bases and J by 5 bases, leaving 13 bases between them. CDR3 in amino acids: CASSLSLGANNSPLHF. The CDR3 DNA sequence: TGTGCCAGCAGCTTAAGCTTGGGGGCTAATAATTCACCCCTCCACTTT.

V and J are TRBV5-1 and TRBJ1-2; 7 nucleotides align to TRBD1. The CDR3 loop spans 16 amino acids. With V trimmed by 4 bases and J by 4 bases, 13 bases remained unmatched. CDR1 and CDR2 from the germline V gene are SGHRS and YFSETQ. CDR3 amino acids: CASSPEQGPRIYGYTF. As DNA, the CDR3 is TGCGCCAGCAGCCCTGAACAGGGGCCAAGAATCTATGGCTACACCTTC.

This chain uses TRBV7-9 with TRBJ2-5; 8 bases align to TRBD1. Germline values: CDR1 SEHNR, CDR2 FQNEAQ (reference sequence). V dropped 4 bases and J dropped 0; count of bases not matched to a gene: 1. The CDR3 length is 14 residues. DNA of the CDR3: TGTGCCAGCAGCTGGACAGGGAACCAAGAGACCCAGTACTTC. Translating gives CASSWTGNQETQYF.

The rearrangement joins TRBV5-6 to TRBJ1-6, with 9 bases lining up with TRBD1. CDR3 length: 14 amino acids. The ends lost 0 bases at V and 15 bases at J; junction bases unmatched: 7. Germline V gives CDR1 SGHDT, CDR2 YYEEEE. CDR3: CASSLADRGSHLHF. CDR3 coding DNA: TGTGCCAGCAGCTTGGCTGACAGGGGGTCGCACCTCCACTTT.

The chain uses TRBV6-6 and TRBJ2-5, with 10 bases lining up with TRBD2. The V and J ends lost 5 bases and 3 bases, in that order; junction bases with no gene match: 6. Germline V gene data show CDR1 as MNHNY and CDR2 as SVGAGI (reference sequence). CDR3 length: 15 residues. The CDR3 sequence: CASSVTSGWEETQYF. CDR3 coding DNA: TGTGCCAGCAGTGTGACTAGCGGGTGGGAAGAGACCCAGTACTTC.

J is TRBJ2-1 and V is TRBV19, with 8 bases lining up with TRBD2. This CDR3 has 16 amino acids. Trimming removed 4 bases from V and 1 base from J; junction bases left unmatched: 6. Per germline, CDR1 LNHDA and CDR2 SQIVND (reference sequence). For the CDR3, the DNA is TGTGCCAGTAGTACGGGGACTAGAAGTTCCTACAATGAGCAGTTCTTC. Its translation: CASSTGTRSSYNEQFF.

The chain recombines TRBV7-2 with TRBJ1-2, with no clear D. CDR3 length: 14 amino acids. Germline loops: CDR1 SGHTA, CDR2 FQGNSA. V was trimmed by 5 bases and J by 1 base, leaving 11 bases between them. The CDR3 region has the DNA TGTGCCAGCAGCCCCTACGGGAGTAACTATGGCTACACCTTC. This codes for CASSPYGSNYGYTF.

This sequence joins TRBV6-2 or TRBV6-3 and TRBJ2-3; D gene unclear. The CDR3 is made up of 15 amino acids. V was shortened by 0 bases and J by 0 bases, with 7 bases between the two germline ends. Per germline, CDR1 MNHEY and CDR2 SVGEGT. CDR3 nucleotides: TGTGCCAGCAGTTACTCCGGGCTTAGCACAGATACGCAGTATTTT. This encodes CASSYSGLSTDTQYF.

The chain has TRBV24-1 and TRBJ2-1, with 9 positions matching TRBD1. From germline, CDR1 is KGHDR and CDR2 SFDVKD. J gave up 6 bases and V 7 bases, and 6 bases lay outside the gene matches. There are 14 residues in the CDR3. This CDR3 reads CATRAGQGFNEQFF. The CDR3 DNA sequence: TGTGCCACCAGGGCGGGACAGGGATTCAATGAGCAGTTCTTC.

The chain uses TRBV30 and TRBJ2-1, with TRBD1 identical over 8 bases. With 1 base clipped from V and 4 bases from J, the junction kept 6 bases outside the gene matches. In germline, CDR1 is GTSNPN, CDR2 SVGIG (reference sequence). CDR3 length: 15 amino acids. The CDR3 here is CAWSAAGGGYNEQFF. CDR3 bases: TGTGCCTGGAGTGCGGCAGGGGGCGGATACAATGAGCAGTTCTTC.

The chain links TRBV6-5 to TRBJ2-1; perhaps D is TRBD1 or TRBD2 (5 bases each). Germline CDR1 reads MNHEY; CDR2 reads SVGAGI. V was clipped by 6 bases and J by 2 bases, with 8 bases between them. CDR3 length equals 13 residues. Here the CDR3 reads CASRSGPYNEQFF. The CDR3 DNA reads TGTGCCAGCAGATCGGGACCCTACAATGAGCAGTTCTTC.

CDR3 protein: CASSPVVGSGIYNEQFF. CDR3 DNA sequence: TGTGCCAGCAGCCCTGTGGTTGGTAGCGGGATCTACAATGAGCAGTTCTTC. The J gene is TRBJ2-1, the V gene TRBV5-6; TRBD2 agrees at 8 bases. Germline CDR1 and CDR2: SGHDT and YYEEEE. J was trimmed by 3 bases and V by 4 bases; bases with no gene match: 12. The CDR3 extends over 17 amino acids.

This clone was seen just once. The V and J genes are TRBV2 and TRBJ1-5, with 7 bases fitting TRBD1. Looked up from germline, CDR1 is SNHLY and CDR2 is FYNNEI. V trimming: 6 bases; J trimming: 9 bases; junction bases outside the gene matches: 14. This CDR3 has 15 amino acids. CDR3 sequence (DNA): TGTGCCAGCAGCACCGGGACAGAAGGAGTTGGGCCCCAGCATTTT. Translating it yields CASSTGTEGVGPQHF.

The V and J genes are TRBV3-1 (or the pseudogene TRBV3-2) and TRBJ2-5; 14 bases are a match to TRBD2. The CDR3 contains 16 residues. The J segment lost 5 bases and the V segment lost 4 bases, leaving 6 bases of the junction unmatched. CDR1 is LGHDT and CDR2 is YNNKEL in the germline V gene (reference sequence). The CDR3 loop reads CASSRGTSGSLETQYF. CDR3 coding DNA: TGTGCCAGCAGCCGCGGGACTAGCGGGAGTTTGGAGACCCAGTACTTC.

V usage is TRBV28 and J usage is TRBJ2-7, with D possibly being TRBD2 (6 bases). CDR1 and CDR2 from the germline V gene are MDHEN and SYDVKM. V dropped 2 bases and J dropped 0 bases, with 17 bases sitting between them. This CDR3 has 17 residues. The CDR3 bases are TGTGCCAGCAGTTTAAGTTACGGGGGAGCCCCCTCCTACGAGCAGTACTTC. The encoded protein is CASSLSYGGAPSYEQYF. Full variable domain (rest looked up from reference TRBV28 and TRBJ2-7): DVKVTQSSRYLVKRTGEKVFLECVQDMDHENMFWYRQDPGLGLRLIYFSYDVKMKEKGDIPEGYSVSREKKERFSLILESASTNQTSMYLCASSLSYGGAPSYEQYFGPGTRLTVT.

The gene calls are TRBV28 and TRBJ1-4, with 8 bases lining up with TRBD1. Germline trimming cut 7 bases from V and 7 bases from J; bases unmatched to any gene: 2. Germline loops: CDR1 MDHEN, CDR2 SYDVKM. The CDR3 spans 12 residues. In nucleotides, the CDR3 is TGTGCCAGCAAACAGGGGGTTGAAAAACTGTTTTTT. Translation gives CASKQGVEKLFF. The variable domain in full, with the rest retrieved from reference TRBV28 and TRBJ1-4, is DVKVTQSSRYLVKRTGEKVFLECVQDMDHENMFWYRQDPGLGLRLIYFSYDVKMKEKGDIPEGYSVSREKKERFSLILESASTNQTSMYLCASKQGVEKLFFGSGTQLSVL.

CDR3 DNA: TGTGCCAGCAGCTTGGCTCGGGACTCCCCTTTTATTGAGCAGTTCTTC. It codes for CASSLARDSPFIEQFF. The rearrangement uses TRBV11-2 and TRBJ2-1, with TRBD2 as a possible D gene (6 bases). Germline-derived CDR1 and CDR2 are SGHAT and FQNNGV. The CDR3 has 16 residues. V was trimmed by 3 bases and J by 9 bases, leaving 21 bases between them.

The chain couples TRBV2 to TRBJ1-1; unclear D gene. The CDR3 length is 12 residues. Germline-derived CDR1 and CDR2 are SNHLY and FYNNEI. V was pared by 7 bases and J by 5 bases, with 11 bases between. The chain's CDR3 is CASMGRRTEAFF. CDR3 nucleotide sequence: TGTGCCAGCATGGGCCGTCGGACTGAAGCTTTCTTT. Filled out from reference TRBV2 and TRBJ1-1, the complete variable domain reads EPEVTQTPSHQVTQMGQEVILRCVPISNHLYFYWYRQILGQKVEFLVSFYNNEISEKSEIFDDQFSVERPDGSNFTLKIRSTKLEDSAMYFCASMGRRTEAFFGQGTRLTVV.

The rearrangement links TRBV4-3 to TRBJ2-2; a possible D gene is TRBD1 (5 bases). Germline CDR1 reads LGHNA; CDR2 reads YSLEER. The CDR3 runs to 14 residues. V was cut by 3 bases and J by 6 bases, with 11 bases left in between. CDR3 amino acids: CASSHPQVAGELFF. Here the CDR3 DNA reads TGCGCCAGCAGCCACCCACAGGTCGCCGGGGAGCTGTTTTTT.

The chain employs TRBV2 and TRBJ2-2; D is unresolved. Germline V gene sequence: CDR1 SNHLY, CDR2 FYNNEI. The CDR3 is made up of 13 amino acids. Between the trimmed V and J ends, which lost 4 bases and 6 bases, there was a span of 9 bases. The CDR3 loop reads CASSAFSPGELFF. CDR3 bases: TGTGCCAGCAGTGCCTTTTCACCCGGGGAGCTGTTTTTT.

This chain joins TRBV27 and TRBJ2-1; D remains unclear. The V end was cut by 3 bases, the J end by 3 bases, with 6 bases between. The CDR3 is 13 amino acids. CDR1 and CDR2 from the germline V gene are MNHEY and SMNVEV (reference sequence). The CDR3 protein is CASSLKYYNEQFF. In DNA form, the CDR3 reads TGTGCCAGCAGTTTGAAGTACTACAATGAGCAGTTCTTC.

The chain employs TRBV25-1 and TRBJ2-7; D is unresolved. The germline V gene encodes CDR1 MGHDK and CDR2 SYGVNS. The CDR3 is 12 amino acids. Trimming removed 6 bases from V and 0 bases from J, with 6 bases in between. DNA of the CDR3: TGTGCCAGCAGCGGCCCCTCCTACGAGCAGTACTTC. Translation gives CASSGPSYEQYF.

The rearrangement uses TRBV27 and TRBJ2-5; 9 bases align to TRBD2. V shed 0 bases and J 3 bases; nucleotides not matched to a gene: 11. The CDR3 loop spans 18 amino acids. Germline V CDR1 and CDR2: MNHEY, SMNVEV (reference sequence). The CDR3 protein is CASSLSGLAGAVEETQYF. The CDR3 DNA is TGTGCCAGCAGTTTATCTGGGTTAGCGGGAGCGGTCGAAGAGACCCAGTACTTC.